A selection of T cell receptor beta chains follows, all from one sample in a study of T-cell reconstitution after alpha-beta-depleted transplantation in children. TCRdb processed the PCR reads anew with MiXCR; each CDR3 protein has one entry. The sample has around 400,000 distinct CDR3 sequences; approximately 10% are singletons. Sequencing used PBMCs from the stem cell graft donor, obtained from the stem cell graft. The receptors here all came from a human donor who donated a stem cell graft to a child with acute myeloid leukemia. The CDR3 runs from the conserved cysteine through the conserved F or W. Fields, in order: J gene, clone size, V gene, D gene, CDR3 length, CDR3 protein, CDR3 DNA. The D gene is left open where the match is weak. Only part of the rows carry a size: once, few, many, or a class if the clone is expanded.

>TRBJ2-5|few|TRBV20-1|NA|12
CSAEDRQETQYF
TGCAGTGCGGAGGACAGACAAGAGACCCAGTACTTC
>TRBJ2-1|NA|TRBV20-1|TRBD2|16
CSARDLPSGRGAEQFF
TGCAGTGCTAGAGATCTGCCTAGCGGGAGGGGAGCTGAGCAGTTCTTC
>TRBJ1-1|NA|TRBV20-1|NA|12
CSAREAYAEAFF
TGCAGTGCAAGGGAAGCTTACGCTGAAGCTTTCTTT
>TRBJ2-5|many|TRBV12-3/TRBV12-4|NA|12
CASSFLGETQYF
TGTGCCAGCAGTTTCTTGGGGGAGACCCAGTACTTC
>TRBJ1-2|many|TRBV29-1|NA|12
CSVELRGSGYTF
TGCAGCGTTGAATTGAGGGGGTCTGGCTACACCTTC
>TRBJ2-2|NA|TRBV12-3/TRBV12-4|NA|13
CATSGRGWGELFF
TGTGCCACATCAGGCAGGGGTTGGGGGGAGCTGTTTTTT
>TRBJ2-1|NA|TRBV20-1|NA|13
CSARGGTGNEQFF
TGCAGTGCTAGAGGGGGAACAGGGAATGAGCAGTTCTTC
>TRBJ2-1|NA|TRBV3-1|TRBD2|16
CASSGRGQAGYNEQFF
TGTGCCAGCAGTGGGAGGGGTCAGGCAGGATACAATGAGCAGTTCTTC
>TRBJ1-1|few|TRBV5-8|NA|14
CASSSFTGNTEAFF
TGTGCCAGCAGCTCGTTTACAGGGAACACTGAAGCTTTCTTT
>TRBJ2-1|NA|TRBV20-1|TRBD1|14
CSARSRTGYNEQFF
TGCAGTGCTAGATCCAGGACAGGGTACAATGAGCAGTTCTTC
>TRBJ2-3|many|TRBV7-2|TRBD2|16
CASSFNPSGKGDTQYF
TGTGCCAGCAGCTTTAATCCTAGCGGGAAGGGAGATACGCAGTATTTT
>TRBJ2-2|NA|TRBV30|NA|13
CAWSVMGPGELFF
TGTGCCTGGAGTGTAATGGGTCCCGGGGAGCTGTTTTTT
>TRBJ2-2|NA|TRBV18|NA|15
CASSPTKRNTGELFF
TGTGCCAGCTCGCCGACGAAAAGGAACACCGGGGAGCTGTTTTTT
>TRBJ2-7|many|TRBV20-1|TRBD2|13
CSASGLAGHEQYF
TGCAGTGCCAGTGGACTAGCGGGACACGAGCAGTACTTC
>TRBJ1-2|many|TRBV5-6|NA|14
CASSPGGARYGYTF
TGTGCCAGCAGCCCGGGCGGGGCCCGCTATGGCTACACCTTC
>TRBJ2-1|few|TRBV20-1|TRBD1|17
CSARDRDRGFSYNEQFF
TGCAGTGCTAGAGATCGAGACAGGGGGTTTTCCTACAATGAGCAGTTCTTC
>TRBJ2-1|few|TRBV20-1|NA|15
CSARSREVTYNEQFF
TGCAGTGCTAGATCCAGGGAAGTAACCTACAATGAGCAGTTCTTC
>TRBJ1-1|few|TRBV11-2|NA|11
CASSGITEAFF
TGTGCCAGCAGCGGGATCACTGAAGCTTTCTTT
>TRBJ1-2|NA|TRBV20-1|TRBD1|14
CSAAPGTELDGYTF
TGCAGTGCAGCCCCCGGGACAGAGCTTGACGGCTACACCTTC
>TRBJ2-5|NA|TRBV12-3/TRBV12-4|NA|13
CASRLGVQETQYF
TGTGCCAGCCGGTTAGGGGTCCAAGAGACCCAGTACTTC
>TRBJ2-7|many|TRBV10-3|NA|12
CAISVLGYEQYF
TGTGCCATCAGTGTTCTGGGCTACGAGCAGTACTTC
>TRBJ2-3|NA|TRBV11-2|TRBD2|22
CASSLDPGAGLAGERVSDTQYF
TGTGCCAGCAGCTTGGATCCAGGGGCGGGACTAGCGGGAGAAAGAGTCTCAGATACGCAGTATTTT
>TRBJ1-2|NA|TRBV2|NA|13
CASSEVDKAGYTF
TGTGCCAGCAGTGAAGTGGACAAAGCGGGCTACACCTTC
>TRBJ2-2|NA|TRBV7-3|TRBD1|15
CASSNTGTGAGELFF
TGTGCCAGCAGCAACACCGGGACAGGGGCCGGGGAGCTGTTTTTT
>TRBJ2-3|few|TRBV6-2/TRBV6-3|NA|15
CASSYGRGRPDTQYF
TGTGCCAGCAGTTACGGGCGAGGGCGGCCAGATACGCAGTATTTT
>TRBJ2-7|few|TRBV3-1|NA|12
CASSGVGYEQYF
TGTGCCAGCAGTGGGGTAGGTTACGAGCAGTACTTC
>TRBJ2-3|NA|TRBV25-1|NA|15
CASSDVGGHTDTQYF
TGTGCCAGCAGTGACGTCGGTGGACACACAGATACGCAGTATTTT
>TRBJ2-1|many|TRBV7-3|NA|16
CASSYTPGTPNNEQFF
TGTGCCAGCAGCTATACCCCCGGGACACCGAACAATGAGCAGTTCTTC
>TRBJ2-1|few|TRBV20-1|TRBD2|16
CSARFLAGGLRNEQFF
TGCAGTGCTAGATTTTTAGCGGGAGGTTTACGTAATGAGCAGTTCTTC
>TRBJ1-6|NA|TRBV5-8|NA|16
CASSTPIGSYNSPLHF
TGTGCCAGCAGCACCCCTATTGGCTCCTATAATTCACCCCTCCACTTT
>TRBJ2-3|NA|TRBV4-1|NA|15
CASSQGGGYTDTQYF
TGCGCCAGCAGCCAGGGGGGCGGCTACACAGATACGCAGTATTTT
>TRBJ2-3|many|TRBV4-2|TRBD2|15
CASSHAAGVVDTQYF
TGTGCCAGCAGCCACGCAGCGGGGGTTGTAGATACGCAGTATTTT
>TRBJ2-1|NA|TRBV7-2|TRBD2|15
CASSLVSGSNYEQFF
TGTGCCAGCAGCTTAGTTAGCGGGAGCAACTATGAGCAGTTCTTC
>TRBJ2-7|many|TRBV20-1|NA|15
CSARDNQAGTYEQYF
TGCAGTGCTAGAGATAATCAGGCGGGGACCTACGAGCAGTACTTC
>TRBJ2-1|medium-sized|TRBV5-1|NA|12
CASRVEVDEQFF
TGCGCCAGCAGGGTGGAGGTCGATGAGCAGTTCTTC
>TRBJ1-5|few|TRBV6-2/TRBV6-3|NA|13
CASQGTGNQPQHF
TGTGCCAGCCAGGGGACTGGCAATCAGCCCCAGCATTTT
>TRBJ2-1|many|TRBV21-1|NA|20
CASSPYRRGRARTTLDEQFF
TGTGCCAGCAGCCCCTACCGGCGGGGACGCGCCCGGACTACACTCGATGAGCAGTTCTTC
>TRBJ2-2|few|TRBV15|NA|16
CATSGPTQGSNGELFF
TGTGCCACCAGCGGACCCACCCAGGGCTCTAACGGGGAGCTGTTTTTT
>TRBJ2-1|NA|TRBV7-2|NA|15
CASSLFFRSGDEQFF
TGTGCCAGCAGCTTATTCTTTAGGAGCGGCGATGAGCAGTTCTTC
>TRBJ2-3|NA|TRBV5-1|TRBD1|15
CASIGQGAGAHTQYF
TGCGCCAGCATCGGACAGGGGGCAGGAGCACATACGCAGTATTTT
>TRBJ2-6|many|TRBV5-1|NA|16
CASSLALDSGANVLTF
TGCGCCAGCAGCTTGGCCCTGGACTCTGGGGCCAACGTCCTGACTTTC
>TRBJ2-4|few|TRBV6-1|NA|15
CASSEAGTPKNIQYF
TGTGCCAGCAGTGAAGCCGGGACGCCAAAAAACATTCAGTACTTC
>TRBJ1-4|few|TRBV7-9|NA|14
CASSLGADNEKLFF
TGTGCCAGCAGCTTAGGAGCCGATAATGAAAAACTGTTTTTT
>TRBJ2-1|NA|TRBV19|TRBD2|13
CASRGLADNEQFF
TGTGCCAGCAGGGGACTAGCGGACAATGAGCAGTTCTTC